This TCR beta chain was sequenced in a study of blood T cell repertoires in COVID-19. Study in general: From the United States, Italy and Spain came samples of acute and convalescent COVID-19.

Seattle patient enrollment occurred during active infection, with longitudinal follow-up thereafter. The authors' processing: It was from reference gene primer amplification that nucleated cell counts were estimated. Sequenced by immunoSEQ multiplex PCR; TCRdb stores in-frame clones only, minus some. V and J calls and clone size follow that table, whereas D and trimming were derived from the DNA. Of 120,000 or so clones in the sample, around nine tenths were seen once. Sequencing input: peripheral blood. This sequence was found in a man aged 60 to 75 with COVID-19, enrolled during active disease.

The CDR3 DNA follows: TGTGCCAGCAGTCGGGGGGAGGGTCAGCCCCAGCATTTT. It yields the protein CASSRGEGQPQHF. The V call is TRBV25-1, the J call TRBJ1-5; the D gene is possibly TRBD1 (5 bases). This CDR3 has 13 residues. Germline values: CDR1 MGHDK, CDR2 SYGVNS. Trimming took 5 bases from V and 6 from J, leaving 11 bases between them.